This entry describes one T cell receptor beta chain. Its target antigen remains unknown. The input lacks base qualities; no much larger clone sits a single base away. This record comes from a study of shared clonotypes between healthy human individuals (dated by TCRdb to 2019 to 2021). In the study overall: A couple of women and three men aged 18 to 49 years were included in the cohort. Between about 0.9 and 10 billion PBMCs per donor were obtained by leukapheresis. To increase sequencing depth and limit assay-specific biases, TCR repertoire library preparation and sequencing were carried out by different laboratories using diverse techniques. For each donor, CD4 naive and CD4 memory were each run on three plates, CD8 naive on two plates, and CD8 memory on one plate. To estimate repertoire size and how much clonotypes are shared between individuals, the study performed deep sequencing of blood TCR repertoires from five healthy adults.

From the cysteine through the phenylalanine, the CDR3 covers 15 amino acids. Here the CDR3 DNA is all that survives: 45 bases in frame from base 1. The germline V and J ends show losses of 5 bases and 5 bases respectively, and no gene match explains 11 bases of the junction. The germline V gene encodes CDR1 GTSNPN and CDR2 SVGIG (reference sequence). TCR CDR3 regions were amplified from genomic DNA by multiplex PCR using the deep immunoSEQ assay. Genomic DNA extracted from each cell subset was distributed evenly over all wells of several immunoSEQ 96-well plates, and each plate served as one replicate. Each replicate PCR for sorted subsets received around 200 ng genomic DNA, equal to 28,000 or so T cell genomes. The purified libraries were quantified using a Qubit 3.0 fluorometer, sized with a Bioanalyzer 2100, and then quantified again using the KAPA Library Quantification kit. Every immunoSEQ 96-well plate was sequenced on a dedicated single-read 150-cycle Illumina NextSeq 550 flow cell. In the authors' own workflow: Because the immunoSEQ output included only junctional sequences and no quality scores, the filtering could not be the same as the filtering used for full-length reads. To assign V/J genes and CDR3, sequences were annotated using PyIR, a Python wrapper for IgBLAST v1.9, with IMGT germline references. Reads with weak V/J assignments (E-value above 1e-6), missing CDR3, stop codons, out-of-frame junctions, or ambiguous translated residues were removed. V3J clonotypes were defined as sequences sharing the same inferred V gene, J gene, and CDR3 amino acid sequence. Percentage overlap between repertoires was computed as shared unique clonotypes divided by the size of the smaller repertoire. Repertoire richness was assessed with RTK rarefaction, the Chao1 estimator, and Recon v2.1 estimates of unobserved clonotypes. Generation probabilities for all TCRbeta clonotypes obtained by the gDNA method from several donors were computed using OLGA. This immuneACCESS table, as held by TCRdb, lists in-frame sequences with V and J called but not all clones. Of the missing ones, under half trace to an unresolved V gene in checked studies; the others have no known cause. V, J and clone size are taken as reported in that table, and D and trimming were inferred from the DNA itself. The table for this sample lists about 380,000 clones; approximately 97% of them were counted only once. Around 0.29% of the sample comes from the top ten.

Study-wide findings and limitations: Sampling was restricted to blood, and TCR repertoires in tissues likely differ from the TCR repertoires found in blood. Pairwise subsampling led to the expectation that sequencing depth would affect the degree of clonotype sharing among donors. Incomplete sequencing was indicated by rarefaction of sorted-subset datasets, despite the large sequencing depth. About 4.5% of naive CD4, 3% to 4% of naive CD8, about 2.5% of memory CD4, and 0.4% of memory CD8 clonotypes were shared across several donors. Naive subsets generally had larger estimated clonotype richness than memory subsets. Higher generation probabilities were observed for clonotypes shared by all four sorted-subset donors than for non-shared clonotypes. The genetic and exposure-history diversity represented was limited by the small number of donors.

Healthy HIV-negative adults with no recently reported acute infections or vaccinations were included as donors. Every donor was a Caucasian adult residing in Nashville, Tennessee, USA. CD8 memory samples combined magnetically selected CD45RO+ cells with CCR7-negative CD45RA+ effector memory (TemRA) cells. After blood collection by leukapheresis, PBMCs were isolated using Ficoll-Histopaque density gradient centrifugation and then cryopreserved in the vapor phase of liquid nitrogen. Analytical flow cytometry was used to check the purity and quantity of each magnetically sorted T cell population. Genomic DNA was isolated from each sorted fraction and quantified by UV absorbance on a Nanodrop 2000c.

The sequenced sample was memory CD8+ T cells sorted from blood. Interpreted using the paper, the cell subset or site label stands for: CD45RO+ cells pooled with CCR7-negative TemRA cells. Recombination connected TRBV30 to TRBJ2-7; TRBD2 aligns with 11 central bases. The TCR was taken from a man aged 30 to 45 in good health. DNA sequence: TGTGCCTGGGAGAAACTAGCGGGAGATCCTAACGAGCAGTACTTC. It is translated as CAWEKLAGDPNEQYF.